This T cell receptor beta chain was sequenced in a study of beta chain features in type 1 diabetes. The germline CDR1 and CDR2 sequences are ENHRY and SYGVKD. V lost 5 bases, J lost 0 bases, and 7 bases lay in between. The CDR3 spans 13 residues. The investigators reverse transcribed all of the isolated RNA, so they sequenced expressed TCRB transcripts. Clones were sequenced by immunoSEQ multiplex PCR, and TCRdb holds only the in-frame ones, with some missing. The sample has hundreds of thousands of clones, around an eighth seen once. Findings and caveats of the study: cDNA sequencing could over-represent cells with high TCR expression. Shorter TCRB CDR3s, moderately but significantly so, marked every one of the four CD4+ subsets in Type 1 diabetes patients.

As to this clone: Its specificity is not known.

In total, each donor contributed a single heparinised blood draw that averaged around 110 mL. Markers CD45RO/CCR7/CD25/CD127/CD95/CD27 served to sort CD4+ naive, central memory, regulatory and stem cell-like memory cells. The chain is built from TRBV10-3 and TRBJ1-2; D unresolved. This sequence was found in a young man with type 1 diabetes. The sequencing sample was made of naive CD4+ T cells from blood. The CDR3 region is CAISFGTNYGYTF. CDR3 in DNA: TGTGCCATCAGTTTCGGGACTAACTATGGCTACACCTTC.